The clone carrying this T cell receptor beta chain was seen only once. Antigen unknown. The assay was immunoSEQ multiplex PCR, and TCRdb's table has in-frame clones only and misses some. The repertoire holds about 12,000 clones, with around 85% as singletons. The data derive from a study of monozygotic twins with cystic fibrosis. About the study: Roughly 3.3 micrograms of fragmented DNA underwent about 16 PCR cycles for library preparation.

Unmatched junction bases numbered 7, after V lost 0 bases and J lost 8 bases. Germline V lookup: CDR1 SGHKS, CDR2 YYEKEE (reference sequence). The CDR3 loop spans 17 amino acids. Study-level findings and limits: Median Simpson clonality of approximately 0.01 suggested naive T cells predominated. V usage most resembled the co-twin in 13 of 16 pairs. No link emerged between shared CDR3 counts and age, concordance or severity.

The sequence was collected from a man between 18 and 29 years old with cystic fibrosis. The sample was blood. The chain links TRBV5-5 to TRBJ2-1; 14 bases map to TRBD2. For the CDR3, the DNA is TGTGCCAGCAGCTTGGTCTCCGGGACTAGCGGGAGTTATGAGCAGTTCTTC. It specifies CASSLVSGTSGSYEQFF. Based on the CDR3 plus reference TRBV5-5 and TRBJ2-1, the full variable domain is DAGVTQSPTHLIKTRGQQVTLRCSPISGHKSVSWYQQVLGQGPQFIFQYYEKEERGRGNFPDRFSARQFPNYSSELNVNALLLGDSALYLCASSLVSGTSGSYEQFFGPGTRLTVL.